This T cell receptor beta chain was documented in a study of Ad26.COV2.S vaccination and SARS-CoV-2 variants. There are 12 residues in the CDR3. The V gene lost 3 bases and the J gene lost 1 base, with 6 bases spanning the gap. Germline CDR1 is GTSNPN and CDR2 is SVGIG (reference sequence). Libraries were prepared by immunoSEQ multiplex PCR; TCRdb keeps only in-frame clonotypes and omits some of them. The repertoire has some 480,000 clones, around nine tenths of them found once; the top ten carry 9.5% to 15%. The sample's treatment: 15 to 20 received Ad26.COV2.S at low or high dose, single or two shots; a few received placebo; per-sample allocation not given. At day 63 after the first vaccine or placebo injection, samples were drawn.

The sample consisted of peripheral blood, taken in a trial of Ad26.COV2.S vaccine versus placebo. The receptor was derived from a person aged 18-60 years who received the Ad26.COV2.S COVID-19 vaccine or a placebo. V usage is TRBV30 and J usage is TRBJ1-1; D remains ambiguous. CDR3 bases: TGTGCCTGGAGCCGGCAGAACACTGAAGCTTTCTTT. Amino acid sequence: CAWSRQNTEAFF.